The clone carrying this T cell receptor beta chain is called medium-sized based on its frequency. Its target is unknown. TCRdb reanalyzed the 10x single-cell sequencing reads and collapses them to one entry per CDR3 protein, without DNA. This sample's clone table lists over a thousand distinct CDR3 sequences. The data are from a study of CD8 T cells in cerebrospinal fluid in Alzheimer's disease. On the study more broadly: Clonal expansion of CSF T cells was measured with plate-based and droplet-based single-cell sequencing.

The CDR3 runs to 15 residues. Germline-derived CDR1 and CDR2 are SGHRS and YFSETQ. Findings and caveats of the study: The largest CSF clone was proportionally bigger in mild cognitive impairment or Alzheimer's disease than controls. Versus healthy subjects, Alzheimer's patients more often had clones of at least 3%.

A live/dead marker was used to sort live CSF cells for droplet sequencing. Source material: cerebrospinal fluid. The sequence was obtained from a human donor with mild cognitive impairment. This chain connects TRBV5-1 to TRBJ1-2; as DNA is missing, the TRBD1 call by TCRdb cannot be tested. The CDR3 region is CASTALPGAQGGYTF.